This T cell receptor beta chain appears in the sequencing data of a study of cytomegalovirus exposure and HLA in healthy donors. Study-wide findings and caveats: The authors later found most CMV-associated TCR beta chains appeared HLA-restricted.

Of note for this clone: The antigen is undetermined.

The CDR3 covers 12 residues. CDR1 is GTSNPN and CDR2 is SVGIG in the germline V gene (reference sequence). Between the trimmed V and J ends, which lost 4 bases and 7 bases, there was a span of 11 bases. Primers: 60 Vbeta forward and 13 Jbeta reverse. Sequencing was performed with immunoSEQ multiplex PCR; in TCRdb, only in-frame clones are kept and a portion is missing. The sample comprises fewer than 350,000 clones, about 90% of which are singletons, and about 2% rests with the top ten. The chain is built from TRBV30 and TRBJ2-1; a possible D gene is TRBD1 (6 bases). What was sequenced was PBMCs. This TCR derives from a woman aged 18-29 years in good health and CMV-seronegative. In nucleotides, the CDR3 is TGTGCCTGGACTCAGGGGACAAATGAGCAGTTCTTC. Amino acid sequence: CAWTQGTNEQFF.